A selection of T cell receptor beta chains follows, all from one sample in a study of metastatic and nonmetastatic thyroid tumors. TCRdb reprocessed the PCR reads via MiXCR. The sample consists of roughly 59,000 clones, 15% to 20% of them appearing once. Source material: blood. Receptors were obtained from a male donor with papillary thyroid cancer or a benign thyroid nodule (not recorded which). Some clones in this sample may be carry-over from other donors' samples. CDR3s include the opening cysteine and the closing phenylalanine or tryptophan. The order of the fields is D gene, J gene, V gene, clone size, CDR3 DNA, CDR3 protein. The D gene is left open where the match is weak. Clone size is not always given. Where it is, it says once, few, many or a class for expanded clones.

TRBD2,TRBJ2-1,TRBV7-2,-,TGTGCCAGCAGCCGTAGCGGGACGGACAATGAGCAGTTCTTC,CASSRSGTDNEQFF
TRBD1,TRBJ2-1,TRBV6-2/TRBV6-3,few,TGTGCAAGCAGTGACTCAACTAGAGGGGGCCATGAGCAGTTCTTC,CASSDSTRGGHEQFF
TRBD2,TRBJ2-5,TRBV5-1,many,TGCGCCAGCAGACCGGGACTAGCGGGGGGAGAGACCCAGTACTTC,CASRPGLAGGETQYF
-,TRBJ1-1,TRBV20-1,medium-sized,TGCAGTGCGGAGGGGCGCACTGAAGCTTTCTTT,CSAEGRTEAFF
-,TRBJ1-1,TRBV19,many,TGTGCCAGTATCGGGAGGCCGGGGGACACTGAAGCTTTCTTT,CASIGRPGDTEAFF
TRBD1,TRBJ1-3,TRBV4-1,-,TGCGCCAGCAGCCGAAGAGGACAGGAGGCTGGAAACACCATATATTTT,CASSRRGQEAGNTIYF
TRBD2,TRBJ2-1,TRBV19,many,TGTGCCAGTAGTCCATCCTGGGGGGGAGGCAATGAGCAGTTCTTC,CASSPSWGGGNEQFF
TRBD1,TRBJ1-2,TRBV5-4,few,TGTGCCAGCAGCTTAACAGGGGTTAACTATGGCTACACCTTC,CASSLTGVNYGYTF
-,TRBJ2-2,TRBV20-1,-,TGCAGTGCCATGTACTGGCGTAACACCGGGGAGCTGTTTTTT,CSAMYWRNTGELFF
-,TRBJ2-1,TRBV28,many,TGTGCCAGCAGTTTATCCAGTTCCCATGAGCAGTTCTTC,CASSLSSSHEQFF
-,TRBJ1-5,TRBV5-5,many,TGTGCCAGCAGCCCGTCGGGGCCGGCGAATCAGCCCCAGCATTTT,CASSPSGPANQPQHF
TRBD2,TRBJ2-1,TRBV6-6,many,TGTGCCAGCAGTCACTCACATCGGACTAGCTACAATGAGCAGTTCTTC,CASSHSHRTSYNEQFF
-,TRBJ2-2,TRBV6-1,many,TGTGCCAGCAGTGTCGCGAGGGCTTCGGCCGGGGAGCTGTTTTTT,CASSVARASAGELFF
TRBD1,TRBJ2-3,TRBV2,many,TGTGCCAGCCTAACCGACAGGGGAACGCAGTATTTT,CASLTDRGTQYF
-,TRBJ2-5,TRBV5-1,many,TGCGCCAGCAGCTTGAGTGCGGGACTCCAAGAGACCCAGTACTTC,CASSLSAGLQETQYF
-,TRBJ1-1,TRBV18,-,TGTGCCAGCTCAACCCCGACCGGGGCCGGATCAATGAAAACTGAAGCTTTCTTT,CASSTPTGAGSMKTEAFF
-,TRBJ1-4,TRBV12-3/TRBV12-4,many,TGTGCCAGCAGTTTTGGGACACAGGCTAATGAAAAACTGTTTTTT,CASSFGTQANEKLFF
-,TRBJ1-2,TRBV20-1,many,TGCAGTGCTAGAGACGACAGCCACTATGGCTACACCTTC,CSARDDSHYGYTF
-,TRBJ2-1,TRBV9,many,TGTGCCAGCAGCCGGGACTACAATGAGCAGTTCTTC,CASSRDYNEQFF
TRBD1,TRBJ2-5,TRBV7-9,many,TGTGCCAGCAGCTTAGGACAGGGAGACTTTGAGACCCAGTACTTC,CASSLGQGDFETQYF
TRBD1,TRBJ1-6,TRBV12-3/TRBV12-4,few,TGTGCCAGCATTTTACCCCGGACAGGGGAGGATTCACCCCTCCACTTT,CASILPRTGEDSPLHF
-,TRBJ1-6,TRBV2,many,TGTGCCAGCAGTGAGATGCAGAACTATAATTCACCCCTCCACTTT,CASSEMQNYNSPLHF
-,TRBJ2-3,TRBV18,many,TGTGCCAGCTCACCCGGACAGCGGAGCACAGATACGCAGTATTTT,CASSPGQRSTDTQYF